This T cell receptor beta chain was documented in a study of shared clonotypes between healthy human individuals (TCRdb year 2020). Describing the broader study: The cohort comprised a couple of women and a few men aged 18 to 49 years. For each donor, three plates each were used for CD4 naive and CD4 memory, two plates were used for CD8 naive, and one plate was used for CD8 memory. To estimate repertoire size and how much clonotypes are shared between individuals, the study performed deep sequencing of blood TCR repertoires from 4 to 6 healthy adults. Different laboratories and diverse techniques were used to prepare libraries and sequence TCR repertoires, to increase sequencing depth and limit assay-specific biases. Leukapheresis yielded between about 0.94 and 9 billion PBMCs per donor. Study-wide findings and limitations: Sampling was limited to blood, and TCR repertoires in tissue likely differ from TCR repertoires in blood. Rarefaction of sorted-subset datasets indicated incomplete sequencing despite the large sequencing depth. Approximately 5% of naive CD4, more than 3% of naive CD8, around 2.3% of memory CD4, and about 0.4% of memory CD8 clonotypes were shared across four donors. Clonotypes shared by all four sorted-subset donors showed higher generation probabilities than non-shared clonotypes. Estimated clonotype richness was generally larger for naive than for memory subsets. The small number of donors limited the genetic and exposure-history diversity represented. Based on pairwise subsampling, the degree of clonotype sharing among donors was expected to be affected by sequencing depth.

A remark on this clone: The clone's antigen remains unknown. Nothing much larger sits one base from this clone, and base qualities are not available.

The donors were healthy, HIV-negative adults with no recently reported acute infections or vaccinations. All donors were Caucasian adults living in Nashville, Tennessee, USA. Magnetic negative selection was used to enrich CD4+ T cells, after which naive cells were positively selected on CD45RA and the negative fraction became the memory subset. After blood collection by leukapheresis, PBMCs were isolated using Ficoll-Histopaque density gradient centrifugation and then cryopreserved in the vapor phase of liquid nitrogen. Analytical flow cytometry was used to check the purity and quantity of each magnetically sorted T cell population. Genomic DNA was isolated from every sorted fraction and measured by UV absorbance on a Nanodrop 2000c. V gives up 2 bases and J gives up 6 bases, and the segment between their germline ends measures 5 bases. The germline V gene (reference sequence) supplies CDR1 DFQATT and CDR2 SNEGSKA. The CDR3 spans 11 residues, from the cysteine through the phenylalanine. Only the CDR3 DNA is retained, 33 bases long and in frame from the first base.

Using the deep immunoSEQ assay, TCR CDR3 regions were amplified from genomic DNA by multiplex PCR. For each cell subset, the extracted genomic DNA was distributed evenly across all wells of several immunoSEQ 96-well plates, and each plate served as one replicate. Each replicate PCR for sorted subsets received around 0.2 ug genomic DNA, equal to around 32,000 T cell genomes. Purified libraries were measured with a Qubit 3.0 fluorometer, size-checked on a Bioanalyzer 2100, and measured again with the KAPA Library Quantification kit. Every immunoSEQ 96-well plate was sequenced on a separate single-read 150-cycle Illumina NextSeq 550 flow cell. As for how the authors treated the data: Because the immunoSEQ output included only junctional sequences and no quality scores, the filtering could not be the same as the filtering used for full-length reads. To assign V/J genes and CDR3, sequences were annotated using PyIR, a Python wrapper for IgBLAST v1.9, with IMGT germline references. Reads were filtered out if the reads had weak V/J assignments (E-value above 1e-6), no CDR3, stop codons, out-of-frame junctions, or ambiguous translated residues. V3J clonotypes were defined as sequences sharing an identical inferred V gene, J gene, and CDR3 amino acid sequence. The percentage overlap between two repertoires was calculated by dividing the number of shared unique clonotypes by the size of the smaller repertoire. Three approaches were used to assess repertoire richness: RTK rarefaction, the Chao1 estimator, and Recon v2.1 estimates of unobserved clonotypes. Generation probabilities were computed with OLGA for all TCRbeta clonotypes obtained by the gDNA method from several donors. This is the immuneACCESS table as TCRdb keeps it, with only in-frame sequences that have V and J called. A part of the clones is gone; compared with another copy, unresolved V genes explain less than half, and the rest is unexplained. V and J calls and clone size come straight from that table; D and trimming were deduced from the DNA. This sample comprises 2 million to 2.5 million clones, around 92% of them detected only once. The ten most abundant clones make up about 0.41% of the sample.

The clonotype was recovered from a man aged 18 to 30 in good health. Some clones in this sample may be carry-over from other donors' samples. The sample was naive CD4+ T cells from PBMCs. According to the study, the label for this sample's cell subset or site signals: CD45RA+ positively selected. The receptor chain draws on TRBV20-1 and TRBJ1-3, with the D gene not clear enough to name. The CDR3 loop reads CSARRTNTIYF. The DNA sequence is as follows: TGCAGTGCTAGAAGAACAAACACCATATATTTT.